Following are 28 T cell receptor beta chains from one sample sequenced in a study of blood T cell repertoires in COVID-19 (dated by TCRdb to 2018 to 2020). Libraries were constructed by the immunoSEQ multiplex PCR assay. As stored in TCRdb, this immuneACCESS dataset retains in-frame rearrangements with V and J assigned. A fraction of the clones does not appear; measured against another copy, unresolved V genes explain less than half of the discrepancy, and the remainder lacks a known reason. Present in this sample are around 350,000 clones, around nine tenths of which were seen just once. Jointly, the top ten make up around 3% of the sample. Sequenced: peripheral blood. The receptors originated from a human donor in a cohort sampled during active COVID-19.

The chain joins TRBV4-2 to TRBJ2-7, with 14 bases that match TRBD2. The CDR3 is 15 amino acids. CDR1 and CDR2 from the germline V gene are LGHNA and YNFKEQ. J gave up 2 bases and V 3 bases, and 0 bases lay outside the gene matches. The CDR3 protein is CASSQTSGGAYEQYF. The CDR3 DNA reads as TGTGCCAGCAGCCAGACTAGCGGGGGGGCCTACGAGCAGTACTTC.

CDR3 protein: CASSPPWTATGELFF. The CDR3 nucleotides are TGTGCCAGCTCACCACCGTGGACAGCAACCGGGGAGCTGTTTTTT. The gene calls are TRBV18 and TRBJ2-2, with D maybe TRBD1 (6 bases). The CDR3 extends over 15 amino acids. V lost 0 bases and J lost 5, with 10 bases in between. CDR1 KGHSH and CDR2 LQKENI come from the germline V gene.

The chain links TRBV7-9 to TRBJ2-7, with 8 bases identical to TRBD1. Germline loops: CDR1 SEHNR, CDR2 FQNEAQ (reference sequence). V lost 3 bases to trimming and J lost 2 bases; unmatched junction nucleotides: 6. CDR3 length: 15 amino acids. The CDR3 bases are TGTGCCAGCAGCTTCGACAGGGGAACTACCTACGAGCAGTACTTC. Its protein product is CASSFDRGTTYEQYF.

V and J are TRBV10-2 and TRBJ2-5, with a tentative D call TRBD2 (6 bases). The ends were cut back, 3 bases at V and 7 bases at J, with 12 bases in the middle. The CDR3 sequence is 13 residues long. Germline loops: CDR1 WSHSY, CDR2 SAAADI. CDR3 sequence: CASSESPGGTQYF. CDR3 coding DNA: TGCGCCAGCAGTGAAAGCCCCGGGGGGACCCAGTACTTC.

The V and J genes are TRBV24-1 and TRBJ2-3; 10 bases are a match to TRBD2. This CDR3 contains 16 residues. Looked up from germline, CDR1 is KGHDR and CDR2 is SFDVKD. V shed 4 bases, J shed 0 bases, and the junction held 3 bases outside the gene matches. DNA of the CDR3: TGTGCCACCAGTGACCCTAGCGGGGGAAGCACAGATACGCAGTATTTT. Translated, it gives CATSDPSGGSTDTQYF.

The rearrangement joins TRBV29-1 to TRBJ2-1; the D gene is possibly TRBD2 (5 bases). Germline CDR1 reads SQVTM; CDR2 reads ANQGSEA. This CDR3 spans 14 amino acids. Trimming cost V 4 bases and J 14 bases, with 24 bases left between them. CDR3: CSVGKRQKEEAEFF. The CDR3, as DNA: TGCAGCGTTGGTAAGCGGCAAAAGGAAGAAGCAGAGTTCTTC.

The gene calls are TRBV3-1 (or the pseudogene TRBV3-2) and TRBJ1-1; no reliable D call. The CDR3 totals 12 residues. From germline, CDR1 is LGHDT and CDR2 YNNKEL (reference sequence). V was trimmed by 0 bases and J by 6 bases, leaving 5 bases between them. The CDR3 loop is CASSQDGAEAFF. As DNA, the CDR3 is TGTGCCAGCAGCCAAGACGGGGCTGAAGCTTTCTTT.

The V and J genes are TRBV19 and TRBJ2-2, with D possibly matching TRBD2 (6 bases). V was clipped by 5 bases and J by 0 bases, with 13 bases between them. CDR1 is LNHDA, CDR2 SQIVND, per germline (reference sequence). The CDR3 has 16 residues. This CDR3 reads CASSRGWGANTGELFF. DNA for the CDR3: TGTGCCAGTAGTCGTGGCTGGGGGGCGAACACCGGGGAGCTGTTTTTT.

The chain joins TRBV27 to TRBJ1-2; D call uncertain. Trimming took 8 bases from V and 2 from J, leaving 18 bases between them. The CDR3 loop spans 15 amino acids. Germline V gene lookup returns CDR1 MNHEY and CDR2 SMNVEV (reference sequence). As DNA, the CDR3 is TGTGCCAGCTGCCATACTAGTTGGCGAAACTATGGCTACACCTTC. Its protein product is CASCHTSWRNYGYTF.

The rearrangement joins TRBV9 to TRBJ2-3, with TRBD2 as a possible D gene (5 bases). This CDR3 spans 17 amino acids. Germline lookup yields CDR1 SGDLS and CDR2 YYNGEE. V was clipped by 0 bases and J by 6 bases, with 20 bases between them. The CDR3 loop is CASSVGGSSGGVDTQYF. The CDR3 DNA reads as TGTGCCAGCAGCGTAGGGGGAAGCAGCGGTGGAGTGGATACGCAGTATTTT.

The V call is TRBV21-1, the J call TRBJ1-3; no check of the table's D call, TRBD1, against the DNA was made. TRBV21-1 is designated a pseudogene. The CDR3 is 15 amino acids. The CDR3 is CASSKVRGSGNTIYF. The CDR3 DNA reads TGTGCCAGCAGCAAAGTCAGGGGCTCTGGAAACACCATATATTTT.

This clone turned up a few times. The chain carries TRBV6-5 and TRBJ2-7; 10 bases fit TRBD2. CDR3 length equals 16 residues. Trimming cost V 0 bases and J 0 bases; bases outside gene matches: 2. The germline CDR1 and CDR2 sequences are MNHEY and SVGAGI. Written as DNA, the CDR3 is TGTGCCAGCAGTTACTCGACTAGCGGGTTCTCCTACGAGCAGTACTTC. This gives the protein CASSYSTSGFSYEQYF.

In DNA form, the CDR3 reads TGTGCCAGCTCACCAACAGGTCTGAGCACTGAAGCTTTCTTT. Its protein product is CASSPTGLSTEAFF. The chain has TRBV18 and TRBJ1-1, with D maybe TRBD1 (5 bases). Germline V lookup: CDR1 KGHSH, CDR2 LQKENI. This CDR3 is built from 14 residues. Trimming pared 2 bases from V and 4 bases from J, leaving 11 bases between. Looking up the rest from reference TRBV18 and TRBJ1-1 gives the full variable domain: NAGVMQNPRHLVRRRGQEARLRCSPMKGHSHVYWYRQLPEEGLKFMVYLQKENIIDESGMPKERFSAEFPKEGPSILRIQQVVRGDSAAYFCASSPTGLSTEAFFGQGTRLTVV.

This clone was seen only once. The CDR3 reads CASSPKPWGRGYGYTF. The CDR3 DNA follows: TGTGCCAGCAGTCCCAAGCCTTGGGGCCGGGGGTATGGCTACACCTTC. The rearrangement links TRBV27 to TRBJ1-2; TRBD1 is a possible D gene (5 bases). CDR1 and CDR2 from the germline V gene are MNHEY and SMNVEV (reference sequence). The CDR3 has 16 residues. Trimming cost V 5 bases and J 5 bases, with 21 bases left between them.

The CDR3 here is CASSPIAGDRYEQYF. CDR3 nucleotides: TGTGCCAGCAGCCCCATAGCGGGCGACCGCTACGAGCAGTACTTC. The V gene is TRBV6-2 or TRBV6-3, the J gene TRBJ2-7, with 7 bases lining up with TRBD2. The CDR3 sequence is 15 residues long. Germline assignment: CDR1 MNHEY and CDR2 SVGEGT. V shed 6 bases, J shed 3 bases, and the junction held 11 bases outside the gene matches.

The chain is built from TRBV6-5 and TRBJ1-5; D gene unclear. Germline V gives CDR1 MNHEY, CDR2 SVGAGI. The length of the CDR3 is 13 residues. V lost 3 bases and J 4 bases, leaving 7 bases between the germline ends. The DNA of the CDR3 is TGTGCCAGCAGTTATTCCGAGAATCAGCCCCAGCATTTT. This translates into CASSYSENQPQHF.

The rearrangement links TRBV27 to TRBJ1-6, with D tentatively TRBD1 (6 bases). The germline V and J ends were trimmed by 6 bases and 8 bases, with 20 bases remaining between them. CDR1 is MNHEY, CDR2 SMNVEV, per germline (reference sequence). The CDR3 is 16 amino acids. CDR3: CASSRAGHTRDSPLHF. The CDR3 DNA reads as TGTGCCAGCAGCCGAGCGGGACATACAAGGGATTCACCCCTCCACTTT.

CDR3 bases: TGCAGTGCTAGTTTAAGGTCGCGGGCGACCTACGAGCAGTACTTC. Protein sequence: CSASLRSRATYEQYF. The J gene is TRBJ2-7, the V gene TRBV20-1; maybe TRBD2 (5 bases). V lost 3 bases and J lost 2, with 17 bases in between. Germline V lookup: CDR1 DFQATT, CDR2 SNEGSKA (reference sequence). This CDR3 has 15 amino acids.

The J gene is TRBJ2-2, the V gene TRBV19; 12 bases are a match to TRBD2. This CDR3 is built from 15 residues. Germline CDR1 LNHDA, CDR2 SQIVND (reference sequence). V lost 3 bases and J lost 8; bases outside the gene matches: 4. CDR3 nucleotides: TGTGCCAGTAGTATGACTAGCGGGAGAGGTGGGGAGCTGTTTTTT. Translation: CASSMTSGRGGELFF. The variable domain in full, completed from reference TRBV19 and TRBJ2-2, reads DGGITQSPKYLFRKEGQNVTLSCEQNLNHDAMYWYRQDPGQGLRLIYYSQIVNDFQKGDIAEGYSVSREKKESFPLTVTSAQKNPTAFYLCASSMTSGRGGELFFGEGSRLTVL.

The rearrangement links TRBV6-5 to TRBJ2-5; TRBD2 matches at 13 bases. Trimming removed 6 bases from V and 4 bases from J; junction bases left unmatched: 5. Germline V CDR1 and CDR2: MNHEY, SVGAGI. The CDR3 has 15 residues. The CDR3 bases are TGTGCCAGCAGCCCAGGACTAGCGGGGGTAGAGACCCAGTACTTC. It encodes CASSPGLAGVETQYF.

The chain uses TRBV9 and TRBJ2-2, with D perhaps matching TRBD1 (6 bases). Germline CDR1 and CDR2: SGDLS and YYNGEE. Trimming stripped 3 bases from V and 5 bases from J, with 20 bases between. The CDR3 contains 17 residues. In DNA form, the CDR3 reads TGTGCCAGCAGCGAATTATGGGGAGACAGGCCTACCGGGGAGCTGTTTTTT. It encodes CASSELWGDRPTGELFF.

CDR3 sequence reads: CASSYSIGGVYEQYF. DNA of the CDR3: TGTGCCAGCAGTTACTCGATCGGCGGGGTTTACGAGCAGTACTTC. This chain joins TRBV6-5 and TRBJ2-7, with D possibly TRBD2 on 6 matching bases. Per the germline V gene, CDR1 is MNHEY and CDR2 is SVGAGI. V was pared by 0 bases and J by 4 bases, with 13 bases between. CDR3 length equals 15 residues.

The V gene is TRBV5-4, the J gene TRBJ1-4, with D tentatively TRBD1 (6 bases). Trimming removed 7 bases at V and 3 bases at J, with 25 bases between. Germline CDR1 SGHNT, CDR2 YYREEE (reference sequence). The CDR3 has 18 residues. This CDR3 is CASHTRGTDRRPNEKLFF. CDR3 DNA sequence: TGTGCCAGCCACACGAGGGGGACCGACCGGCGCCCTAATGAAAAACTGTTTTTT.

This clone was seen only once. This chain uses TRBV27 with TRBJ2-5, with 9 bases lining up with TRBD1. Trimming removed 5 bases from V and 5 bases from J; junction bases left unmatched: 12. This CDR3 is built from 16 residues. Germline loops: CDR1 MNHEY, CDR2 SMNVEV (reference sequence). CDR3 sequence reads: CASSLKQGAGGETQYF. The CDR3 DNA follows: TGTGCCAGCAGTCTGAAACAGGGGGCAGGGGGGGAGACCCAGTACTTC.

The V call is TRBV24-1, the J call TRBJ1-2; no reliable D call. The germline V and J ends were trimmed by 5 bases and 2 bases, with 5 bases remaining between them. The CDR3 consists of 12 residues. Germline assignment: CDR1 KGHDR and CDR2 SFDVKD. CDR3 DNA: TGTGCCACCAGTGCCCGGAACTATGGCTACACCTTC. Translated: CATSARNYGYTF.

The V call is TRBV28, the J call TRBJ2-7; D gene ambiguous. The CDR3 extends over 14 amino acids. CDR1 MDHEN and CDR2 SYDVKM come from the germline V gene. V lost 6 bases and J lost 5, with 17 bases in between. In DNA, the CDR3 is TGTGCCAGCAGCCTTGACCCTGAGGTCGACGAGCAGTACTTC. Translating it yields CASSLDPEVDEQYF. The whole variable domain, filled in from reference TRBV28 and TRBJ2-7, reads DVKVTQSSRYLVKRTGEKVFLECVQDMDHENMFWYRQDPGLGLRLIYFSYDVKMKEKGDIPEGYSVSREKKERFSLILESASTNQTSMYLCASSLDPEVDEQYFGPGTRLTVT.

The V and J genes are TRBV5-6 and TRBJ1-1, with D hard to call. Germline CDR1 is SGHDT and CDR2 is YYEEEE. Trimming removed 0 bases from V and 4 bases from J, with 10 bases in between. This CDR3 region has 14 residues. The DNA of the CDR3 is TGTGCCAGCAGCTTGGGAGGTGTGGGCACTGAAGCTTTCTTT. This gives the protein CASSLGGVGTEAFF.

This chain joins TRBV6-2 or TRBV6-3 and TRBJ1-2, with D perhaps TRBD1 (5 bases). V lost 5 bases to trimming and J lost 6 bases, with 13 bases between them. Germline CDR1 reads MNHEY; CDR2 reads SVGEGT. The CDR3 length is 13 residues. The DNA for the CDR3 is TGTGCCAGCAGTAATCCCCAGGGAAATGGCTACACCTTC. Translation gives CASSNPQGNGYTF.